This TCR beta chain emerged from a study of blood T cell repertoires in COVID-19. Study at large: Samples came from the United States, Italy and Spain, spanning acute and convalescent COVID-19.

Data came from immunoSEQ multiplex PCR; TCRdb stores just in-frame clones and leaves some out. The sample includes 250,000 to 300,000 clones, roughly 86% of them seen just once. V lost 8 bases and J lost 2, with 12 bases in between. This CDR3 is 14 amino acids long. Germline values: CDR1 LNHDA, CDR2 SQIVND (reference sequence). The TCR was taken from a woman aged 25 to 39 with acute or convalescent COVID-19. The chain combines TRBV19 with TRBJ2-2, with a weak D call TRBD1 (7 bases). The sample was peripheral blood. CDR3: CASRGTVNTGELFF. The DNA for the CDR3 is TGTGCCAGTCGCGGGACAGTAAACACCGGGGAGCTGTTTTTT.